This T cell receptor beta chain stems from a study of cytotoxic CD8 clonotypes in ibrutinib-treated CLL. Study-wide background: Of the patients, eleven to twelve were relapsed/refractory, some 15 treatment-naive and around 17 IGHV unmutated. Collecting the response samples happened after a median about eleven months of treatment, with a range of 6 to 36.

This clone was picked up one time. Its target is not known. Overall study findings and caveats: Rare overall, public clonotypes shrank or held steady under therapy. Increased clonality at ibrutinib response gave way to a return toward baseline at progression.

There are 15 residues in the CDR3. Germline V gene sequence: CDR1 KGHSY, CDR2 FQNENV. The germline V and J ends were trimmed by 0 bases and 5 bases, with 10 bases remaining between them. The table came from immunoSEQ multiplex PCR; TCRdb's copy has only in-frame clones and leaves some out. There are about 68,000 clones in the sample; about two thirds occur only once, and 5.7% lies in the top ten. This chain uses TRBV16 with TRBJ1-4, with a weak D call TRBD1 (5 bases). The clonotype originates from a human donor with chronic lymphocytic leukemia. Sample: PBMCs, taken after 12 months of ibrutinib treatment. CDR3 sequence: CASSQSMGPNEKLFF. DNA of the CDR3: TGTGCCAGCAGCCAATCTATGGGGCCGAATGAAAAACTGTTTTTT.